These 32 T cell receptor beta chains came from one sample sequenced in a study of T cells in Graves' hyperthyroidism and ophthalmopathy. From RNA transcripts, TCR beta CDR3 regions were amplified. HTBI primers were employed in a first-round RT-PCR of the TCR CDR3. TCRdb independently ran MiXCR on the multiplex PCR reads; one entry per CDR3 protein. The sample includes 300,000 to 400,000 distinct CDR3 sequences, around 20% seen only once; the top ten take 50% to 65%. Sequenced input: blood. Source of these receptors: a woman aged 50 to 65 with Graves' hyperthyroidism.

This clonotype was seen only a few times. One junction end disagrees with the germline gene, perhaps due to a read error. In DNA form, the CDR3 reads TGTGCCAGCAACTTACCCGACCGTCCCCAGCATTTT. As protein: CASNLPDRPQHF. The rearrangement joins TRBV11-2 to TRBJ1-5, with D hard to call. This CDR3 spans 12 amino acids. CDR1 is SGHAT and CDR2 is FQNNGV in the germline V gene. The full variable domain, its missing parts supplied by reference TRBV11-2 and TRBJ1-5, is EAGVAQSPRYKIIEKRQSVAFWCNPISGHATLYWYQQILGQGPKLLIQFQNNGVVDDSQLPKDRFSAERLKGVDSTLKIQPAKLEDSAVYLCASNLPDRPQHFGDGTRLSIL.

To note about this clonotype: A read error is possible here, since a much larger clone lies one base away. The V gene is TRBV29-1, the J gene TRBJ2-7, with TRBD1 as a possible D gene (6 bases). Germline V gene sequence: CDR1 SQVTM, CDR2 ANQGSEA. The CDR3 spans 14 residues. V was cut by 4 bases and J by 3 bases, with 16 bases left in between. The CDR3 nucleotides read TGCAGCGTTGTGGGGGCCCAACTCTTCTACGAGCAGTACTTC. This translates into CSVVGAQLFYEQYF.

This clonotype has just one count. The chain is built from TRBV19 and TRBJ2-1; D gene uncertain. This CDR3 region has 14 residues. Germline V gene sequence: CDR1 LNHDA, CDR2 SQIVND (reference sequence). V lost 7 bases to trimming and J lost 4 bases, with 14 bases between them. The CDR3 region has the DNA TGTGCCAGTATGTCTAGGGCGTCTTACAATGAGCAGTTCTTC. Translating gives CASMSRASYNEQFF. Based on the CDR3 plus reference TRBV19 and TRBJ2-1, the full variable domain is DGGITQSPKYLFRKEGQNVTLSCEQNLNHDAMYWYRQDPGQGLRLIYYSQIVNDFQKGDIAEGYSVSREKKESFPLTVTSAQKNPTAFYLCASMSRASYNEQFFGPGTRLTVL.

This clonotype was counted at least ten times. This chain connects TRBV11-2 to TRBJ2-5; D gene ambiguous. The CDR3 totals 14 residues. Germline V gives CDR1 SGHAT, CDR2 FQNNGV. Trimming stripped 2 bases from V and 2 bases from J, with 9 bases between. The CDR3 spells CASSLFQTQETQYF. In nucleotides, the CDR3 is TGTGCCAGCAGCTTATTCCAGACACAAGAGACCCAGTACTTC. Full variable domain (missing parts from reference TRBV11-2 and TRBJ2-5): EAGVAQSPRYKIIEKRQSVAFWCNPISGHATLYWYQQILGQGPKLLIQFQNNGVVDDSQLPKDRFSAERLKGVDSTLKIQPAKLEDSAVYLCASSLFQTQETQYFGPGTRLLVL.

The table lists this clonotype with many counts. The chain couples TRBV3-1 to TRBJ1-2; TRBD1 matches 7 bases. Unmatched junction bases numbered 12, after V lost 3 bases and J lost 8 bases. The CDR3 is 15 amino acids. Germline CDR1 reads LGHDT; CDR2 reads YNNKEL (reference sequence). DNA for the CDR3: TGTGCCAGCAGCCAGGATGGACAGGCGGGTGAGGGCTACACCTTC. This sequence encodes CASSQDGQAGEGYTF. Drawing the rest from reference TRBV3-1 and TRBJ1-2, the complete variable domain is DTAVSQTPKYLVTQMGNDKSIKCEQNLGHDTMYWYKQDSKKFLKIMFSYNNKELIINETVPNRFSPKSPDKAHLNLHINSLELGDSAVYFCASSQDGQAGEGYTFGSGTRLTVV.

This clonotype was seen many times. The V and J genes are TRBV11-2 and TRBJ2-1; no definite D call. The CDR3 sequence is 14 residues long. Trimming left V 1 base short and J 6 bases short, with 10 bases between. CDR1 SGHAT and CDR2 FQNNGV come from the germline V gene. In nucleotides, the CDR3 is TGTGCCAGCAGCTTAGGCGGAGCCGCCAATGAGCAGTTCTTC. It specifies CASSLGGAANEQFF.

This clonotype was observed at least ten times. Written as DNA, the CDR3 is TGTGCCACCAGCGCTGGGACAGGGACGGTGCCCCAGCATTTT. Translated: CATSAGTGTVPQHF. The chain uses TRBV15 and TRBJ1-5; 9 bases are shared with TRBD1. CDR3 size: 14 residues. V was clipped by 5 bases and J by 9 bases; unmatched bases: 8. The germline V gene encodes CDR1 LNHNV and CDR2 YYDKDF (reference sequence).

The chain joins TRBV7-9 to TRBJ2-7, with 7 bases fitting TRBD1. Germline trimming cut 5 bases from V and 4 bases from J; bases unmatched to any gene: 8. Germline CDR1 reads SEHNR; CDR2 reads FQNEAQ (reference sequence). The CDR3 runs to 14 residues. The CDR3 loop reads CASSPRSGGYEQYF. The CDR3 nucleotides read TGTGCCAGCAGCCCCCGGTCAGGGGGTTACGAGCAGTACTTC.

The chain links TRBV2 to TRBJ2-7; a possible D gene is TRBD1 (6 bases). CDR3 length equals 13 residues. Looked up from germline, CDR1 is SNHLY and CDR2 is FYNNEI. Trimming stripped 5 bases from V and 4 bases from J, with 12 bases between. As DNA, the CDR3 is TGTGCCAGCAGTCAGGGACATCTTTACGAGCAGTACTTC. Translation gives CASSQGHLYEQYF.

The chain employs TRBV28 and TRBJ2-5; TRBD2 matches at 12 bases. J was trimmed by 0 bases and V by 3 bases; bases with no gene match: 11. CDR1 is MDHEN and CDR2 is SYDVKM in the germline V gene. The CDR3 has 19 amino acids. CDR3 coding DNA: TGTGCCAGCAGTTTTTCCCCTAGACTAGCGGGAGAGGACCAAGAGACCCAGTACTTC. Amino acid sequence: CASSFSPRLAGEDQETQYF.

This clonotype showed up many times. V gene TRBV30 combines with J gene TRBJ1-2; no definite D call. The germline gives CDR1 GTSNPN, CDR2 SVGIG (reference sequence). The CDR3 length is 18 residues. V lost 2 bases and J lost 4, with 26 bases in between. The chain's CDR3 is CAWSRAWASDPVGYGYTF. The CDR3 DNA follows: TGTGCCTGGAGTCGGGCCTGGGCCTCAGATCCCGTAGGCTATGGCTACACCTTC.

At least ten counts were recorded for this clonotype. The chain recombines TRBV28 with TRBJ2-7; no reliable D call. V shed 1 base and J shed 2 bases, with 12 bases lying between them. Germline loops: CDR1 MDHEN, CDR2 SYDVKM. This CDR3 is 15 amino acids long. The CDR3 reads CASSLSKVSPYEQYF. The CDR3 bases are TGTGCCAGCAGTTTATCCAAGGTCAGCCCCTACGAGCAGTACTTC.

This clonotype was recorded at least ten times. The CDR3 reads CSANLLAGSYNEQFF. CDR3 nucleotide sequence: TGCAGTGCTAATTTACTAGCGGGATCCTACAATGAGCAGTTCTTC. The gene calls are TRBV20-1 and TRBJ2-1; 10 nucleotides match TRBD2. Germline V gene sequence: CDR1 DFQATT, CDR2 SNEGSKA (reference sequence). Trimming at V came to 4 bases and at J to 1 base, leaving 4 bases not matched to a gene. The CDR3 runs to 15 residues.

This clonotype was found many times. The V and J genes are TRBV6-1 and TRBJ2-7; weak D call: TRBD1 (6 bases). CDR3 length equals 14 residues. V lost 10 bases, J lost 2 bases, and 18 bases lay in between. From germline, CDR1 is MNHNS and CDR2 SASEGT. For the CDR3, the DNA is TGTGCCACAGCCCAAGGACAGAGAACCTACGAGCAGTACTTC. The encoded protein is CATAQGQRTYEQYF.

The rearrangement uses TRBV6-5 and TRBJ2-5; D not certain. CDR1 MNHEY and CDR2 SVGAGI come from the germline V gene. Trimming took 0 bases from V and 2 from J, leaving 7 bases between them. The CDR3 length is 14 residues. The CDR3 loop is CASSYSYQQETQYF. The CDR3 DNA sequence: TGTGCCAGCAGTTACTCGTACCAGCAAGAGACCCAGTACTTC.

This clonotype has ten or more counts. The CDR3 is CASTARQGVGPQHF. The CDR3 DNA reads TGTGCCAGCACTGCTCGACAGGGCGTTGGGCCCCAGCATTTT. The V call is TRBV6-2 or TRBV6-3, the J call TRBJ1-5; 7 bases align to TRBD1. CDR1 and CDR2 from the germline V gene are MNHEY and SVGEGT. J lost 9 bases, V lost 7 bases, and 12 bases had no gene match. The CDR3 runs 14 residues.

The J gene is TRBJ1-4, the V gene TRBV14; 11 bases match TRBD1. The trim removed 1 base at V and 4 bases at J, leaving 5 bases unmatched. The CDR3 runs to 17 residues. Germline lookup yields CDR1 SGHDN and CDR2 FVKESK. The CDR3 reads CASSQGGTGGHNEKLFF. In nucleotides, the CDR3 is TGTGCCAGCAGCCAAGGAGGGACAGGGGGACATAATGAAAAACTGTTTTTT.

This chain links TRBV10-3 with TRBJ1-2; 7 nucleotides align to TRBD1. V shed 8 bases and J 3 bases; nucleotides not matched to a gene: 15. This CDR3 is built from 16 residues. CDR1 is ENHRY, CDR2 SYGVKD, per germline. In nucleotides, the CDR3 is TGTGCCATCCACAGCCGGGACAGCCCGGAAGACTATGGCTACACCTTC. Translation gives CAIHSRDSPEDYGYTF.

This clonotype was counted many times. In nucleotides, the CDR3 is TGTGCCAGCAGAATCGACAGGGGAACTTACAATCAGCCCCAGCATTTT. It yields the protein CASRIDRGTYNQPQHF. The rearrangement links TRBV28 to TRBJ1-5; 8 bases fit TRBD1. Trimming took 6 bases from V and 3 from J; bases not matched to a gene: 10. Germline loops: CDR1 MDHEN, CDR2 SYDVKM. The CDR3 has 16 amino acids.

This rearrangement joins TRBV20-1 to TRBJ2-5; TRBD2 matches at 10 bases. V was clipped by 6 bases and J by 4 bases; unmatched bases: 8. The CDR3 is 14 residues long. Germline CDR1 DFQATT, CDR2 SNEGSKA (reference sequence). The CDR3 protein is CSAKIAGGVETQYF. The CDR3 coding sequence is TGCAGTGCAAAAATAGCGGGGGGAGTAGAGACCCAGTACTTC.

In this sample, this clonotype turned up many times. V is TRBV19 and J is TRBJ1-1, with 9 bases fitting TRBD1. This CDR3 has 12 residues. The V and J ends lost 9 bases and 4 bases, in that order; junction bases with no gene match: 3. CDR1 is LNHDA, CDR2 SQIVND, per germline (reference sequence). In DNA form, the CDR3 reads TGTGCCAGCAAGGACAGGGGCACTGAAGCTTTCTTT. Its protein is CASKDRGTEAFF.

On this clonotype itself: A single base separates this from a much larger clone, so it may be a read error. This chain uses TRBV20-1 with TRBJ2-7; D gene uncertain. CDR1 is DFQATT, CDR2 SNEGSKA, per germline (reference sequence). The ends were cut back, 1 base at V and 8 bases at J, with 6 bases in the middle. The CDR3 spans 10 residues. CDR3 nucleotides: TGCAGTGCTAGAGTCGTCAAGCAGTACTTC. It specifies CSARVVKQYF.

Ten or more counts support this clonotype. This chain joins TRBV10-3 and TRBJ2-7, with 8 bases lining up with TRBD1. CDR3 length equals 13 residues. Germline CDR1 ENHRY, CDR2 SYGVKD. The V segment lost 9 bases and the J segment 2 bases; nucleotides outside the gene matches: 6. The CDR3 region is CAITGTGPYEQYF. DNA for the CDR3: TGTGCCATTACCGGGACAGGCCCCTACGAGCAGTACTTC.

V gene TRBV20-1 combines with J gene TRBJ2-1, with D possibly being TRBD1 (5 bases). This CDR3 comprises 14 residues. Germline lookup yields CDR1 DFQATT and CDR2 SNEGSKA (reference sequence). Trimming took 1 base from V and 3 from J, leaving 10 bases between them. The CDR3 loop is CSARVYDSYNEQFF. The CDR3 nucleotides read TGCAGTGCTAGAGTCTACGACAGCTACAATGAGCAGTTCTTC.

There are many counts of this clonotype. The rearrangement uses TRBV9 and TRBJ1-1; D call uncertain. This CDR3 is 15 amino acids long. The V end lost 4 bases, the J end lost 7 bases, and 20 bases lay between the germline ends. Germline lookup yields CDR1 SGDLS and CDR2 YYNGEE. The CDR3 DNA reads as TGTGCCAGCAGCCCCACCCCTGGTTTGAACGGTGAAGCTTTCTTT. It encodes CASSPTPGLNGEAFF. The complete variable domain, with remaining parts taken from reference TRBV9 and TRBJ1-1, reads DSGVTQTPKHLITATGQRVTLRCSPRSGDLSVYWYQQSLDQGLQFLIQYYNGEERAKGNILERFSAQQFPDLHSELNLSSLELGDSALYFCASSPTPGLNGEAFFGQGTRLTVV.

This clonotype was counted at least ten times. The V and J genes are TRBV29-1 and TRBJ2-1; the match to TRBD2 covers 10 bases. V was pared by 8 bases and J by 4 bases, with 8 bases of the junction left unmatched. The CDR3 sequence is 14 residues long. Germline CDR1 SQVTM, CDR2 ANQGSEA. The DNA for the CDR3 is TGCAGCACAGAGACTAGCGGGTTTTACAATGAGCAGTTCTTC. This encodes CSTETSGFYNEQFF.

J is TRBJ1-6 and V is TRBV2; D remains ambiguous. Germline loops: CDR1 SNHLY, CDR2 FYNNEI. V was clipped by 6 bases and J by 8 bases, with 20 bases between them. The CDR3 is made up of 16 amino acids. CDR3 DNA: TGTGCCAGCAGCCAAGATGGCGCCGGGTCTGATTCACCCCTCCACTTT. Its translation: CASSQDGAGSDSPLHF.

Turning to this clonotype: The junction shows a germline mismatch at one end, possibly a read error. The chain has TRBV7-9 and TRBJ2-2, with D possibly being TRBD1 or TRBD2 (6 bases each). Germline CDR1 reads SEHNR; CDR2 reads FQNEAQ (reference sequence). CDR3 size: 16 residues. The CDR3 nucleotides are TGTGCCAGCAGCTTAGCTCTCGCAGGGGATTCCGGGGGGCTGTTTTTT. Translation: CASSLALAGDSGGLFF.

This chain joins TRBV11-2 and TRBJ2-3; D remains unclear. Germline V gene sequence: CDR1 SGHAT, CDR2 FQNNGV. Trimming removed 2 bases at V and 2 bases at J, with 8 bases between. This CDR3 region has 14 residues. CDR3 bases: TGTGCCAGCAGCTTATTCCTAAACACAGATACGCAGTATTTT. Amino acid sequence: CASSLFLNTDTQYF.

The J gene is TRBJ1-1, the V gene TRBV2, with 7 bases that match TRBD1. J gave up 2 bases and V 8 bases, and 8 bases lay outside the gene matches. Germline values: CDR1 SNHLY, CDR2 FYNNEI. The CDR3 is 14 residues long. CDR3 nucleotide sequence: TGTGCCAGCGTCCGGGGGACAGAAAACACTGAAGCTTTCTTT. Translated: CASVRGTENTEAFF.

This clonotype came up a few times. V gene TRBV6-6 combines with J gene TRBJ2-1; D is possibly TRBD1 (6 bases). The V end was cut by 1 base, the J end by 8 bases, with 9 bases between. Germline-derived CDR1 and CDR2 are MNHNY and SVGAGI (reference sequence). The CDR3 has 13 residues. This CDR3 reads CASSYLQGYEQFF. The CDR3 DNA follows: TGTGCCAGCAGTTACTTACAGGGTTATGAGCAGTTCTTC.

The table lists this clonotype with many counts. In DNA, the CDR3 is TGTGCCAGCAGCTTACCGGGGGAGGGTTCACCCCTCCACTTT. It translates to CASSLPGEGSPLHF. The V and J genes are TRBV7-2 and TRBJ1-6; maybe TRBD1 (5 bases). The CDR3 consists of 14 residues. V was pared by 2 bases and J by 9 bases, with 11 bases between. CDR1 and CDR2 from the germline V gene are SGHTA and FQGNSA.